This T cell receptor (beta chain) was sequenced in a study of blood T cell repertoires in COVID-19. Across the study: PBMCs, B-cell-depleted T cells, or T cells were the source of the cDNA or gDNA that made up the material.

As originally analysed: From reference gene primer amplification, estimates of nucleated cell counts were derived. The table came from immunoSEQ multiplex PCR; TCRdb's copy has only in-frame clones and leaves some out. That table is the source of V, J and clone size, and D and trimming were worked out from the DNA. Of about 64,000 clones listed, around 84% were seen once; the top ten hold roughly 3%. CDR1 SGHRS and CDR2 YFSETQ come from the germline V gene. The CDR3 extends over 13 amino acids. Trimming left V 1 base short and J 0 bases short, with 3 bases between. This TCR was sampled from a man aged 50-60 years with active COVID-19. The rearrangement uses TRBV5-1 and TRBJ2-3; unclear D gene. Specimen: peripheral blood. The CDR3 spells CASSLHSTDTQYF. The CDR3 DNA sequence: TGCGCCAGCAGCTTGCATAGCACAGATACGCAGTATTTT.